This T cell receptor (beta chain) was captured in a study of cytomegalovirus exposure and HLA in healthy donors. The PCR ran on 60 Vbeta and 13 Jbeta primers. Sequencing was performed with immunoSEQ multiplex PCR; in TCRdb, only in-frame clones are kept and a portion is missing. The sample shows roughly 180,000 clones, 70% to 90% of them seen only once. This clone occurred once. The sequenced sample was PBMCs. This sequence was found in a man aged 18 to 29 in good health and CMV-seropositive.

The CDR3 loop reads CASSDFPVTDTQYF. In nucleotides, the CDR3 is TGTGCCAGCAGCGACTTTCCGGTCACAGATACGCAGTATTTT. The chain has TRBV9 and TRBJ2-3; D is ambiguous. CDR1 SGDLS and CDR2 YYNGEE come from the germline V gene. The CDR3 extends over 14 amino acids. V was trimmed by 3 bases and J by 2 bases, leaving 10 bases between them.